This T cell receptor (beta chain) was sequenced during a study of T-cell reconstitution after alpha-beta-depleted transplantation in children. Broader study findings: After one year, T-cell counts and TCRbeta diversity mostly came from new T cells.

Molecular barcoding with unique molecular identifiers was used for the TCRbeta library. Each CDR3 protein gets one entry after TCRdb re-called the PCR reads with MiXCR. The table lists approximately 980,000 distinct CDR3 sequences, about 29% of them singletons, with under 30% in the top ten. With respect to this clonotype: Its target is not known.

Germline V gives CDR1 SGHTA, CDR2 FQGTGA. The CDR3 is 15 residues long. Trimming left V 1 base short and J 4 bases short, with 11 bases between. The chain combines TRBV7-3 with TRBJ2-1; TRBD1 or TRBD2 may be the D gene (5 bases each). The sample here was PBMCs, mostly from graft donor cells, taken 360 days after TCRalphabeta/CD19-depleted stem cell transplant. The source is a boy in the first two years of life who had a stem cell transplant for SCID, so the T cells may come from the graft donor. This chain's CDR3 is CASSLNGAVYNEQFF. CDR3 nucleotides: TGTGCCAGCAGCTTAAACGGGGCGGTTTACAATGAGCAGTTCTTC.